This section outlines one T cell receptor (beta chain) sequence together with its context. The germline V and J ends were trimmed by 8 bases and 7 bases, with 12 bases remaining between them. Germline values: CDR1 MNHEY, CDR2 SMNVEV (reference sequence). CDR3 length: 13 amino acids. Enrollees, 18 to 89 years old, lived in approximately 25 US areas. This specimen comes from a study of blood T cell repertoires in COVID-19. Clones were sequenced by immunoSEQ multiplex PCR, and TCRdb holds only the in-frame ones, with some missing. The sample holds about 140,000 clones; 75% to 80% are singletons and the top ten take around 2.9%.

The source material was PBMCs or T cells enriched from blood (not recorded which). The clonotype originates from a woman aged 45-65 years who had recovered from COVID-19. The chain is built from TRBV27 and TRBJ1-6; D is undetermined. This CDR3 reads CASGNAGNSPLHF. CDR3 bases: TGTGCCAGCGGCAATGCGGGGAATTCACCCCTCCACTTT.